The clone carrying this T cell receptor beta chain was detected only a few times. Its antigen is unknown. The TCR beta library used iRepertoire HTBI primers with Arm-PCR amplification of CDR3. As originally analysed: Looking across samples, the authors found some 60 TRBV and 12 to 15 TRBJ segments. TCRdb analysed the multiplex PCR reads with MiXCR anew, one entry per CDR3 protein. The V and J calls and clone size come from TCRdb's table, not from the authors' own analysis. This sample has roughly 450,000 distinct CDR3 sequences, with around a quarter found just once. The data stem from a study of regulatory T cells in long-lasting Graves disease. Looking at the study overall: With positive TSH receptor antibodies and over 5 years of antithyroid drugs, Graves' disease was considered persistent.

Study findings and constraints: Among persistent patients, a larger number of public clonotypes were shared (about 3,000) than among newly diagnosed patients (roughly 970).

Germline loops: CDR1 GTSNPN, CDR2 SVGIG (reference sequence). The germline V and J ends were trimmed by 3 bases and 6 bases, with 14 bases remaining between them. This CDR3 region has 13 residues. This sample's time point: persistent/refractory GD, antithyroid drugs over 5 years with positive TRAb. TCR sequences were obtained from RNA taken from PBMCs. Per American Thyroid Association guidelines, Graves' disease was diagnosed. The TCR originated in a female donor with Graves disease. This chain joins TRBV30 and TRBJ1-2; tentatively, D is TRBD1 (6 bases). Specimen: peripheral blood mononuclear cells (PBMCs), collected when the disease was refractory, from a patient treated with antithyroid drugs. The chain's CDR3 is CAWRGNRADGYTF. Here the CDR3 DNA reads TGTGCCTGGAGGGGTAACAGGGCGGATGGCTACACCTTC.